The 10 T cell receptor beta chains below come from one sample, sequenced in a study of blood T cell repertoires in COVID-19. The protocol was immunoSEQ multiplex PCR, while the TCRdb copy is restricted to in-frame clones and leaves out a portion. The table includes about 52,000 clones, over 75% detected once. The specimen was peripheral blood. The origin of the receptors is a man between 65 and 80 years old with active COVID-19.

The chain joins TRBV2 to TRBJ2-2; maybe TRBD1 (6 bases). From germline, CDR1 is SNHLY and CDR2 FYNNEI. V shed 6 bases and J shed 4 bases, with 12 bases lying between them. The length of the CDR3 is 14 residues. Written as DNA, the CDR3 is TGTGCCAGCAGAGAAAGACAGGCCACCGGGGAGCTGTTTTTT. It specifies CASRERQATGELFF.

The sample holds a few counts of this clone. The rearrangement links TRBV28 to TRBJ1-2, with D possibly matching TRBD1 (6 bases). Trimming shortened V by 5 bases and J by 8 bases, and 12 bases separated the two germline ends. The CDR3 is made up of 12 amino acids. CDR1 is MDHEN, CDR2 SYDVKM, per germline. The DNA for the CDR3 is TGTGCCAGCAGTCCACAGGGATACGGCTACACCTTC. It is translated as CASSPQGYGYTF.

This clone was counted once. The rearrangement uses TRBV18 and TRBJ2-3, with a weak D call TRBD2 (6 bases). V was shortened by 6 bases and J by 0 bases, with 13 bases between the two germline ends. CDR1 and CDR2 from the germline V gene are KGHSH and LQKENI. This CDR3 is 15 amino acids long. For the CDR3, the DNA is TGTGCCAGCTCCTGGGACTTAGCTAGCACAGATACGCAGTATTTT. This gives the protein CASSWDLASTDTQYF. Looking up the rest from reference TRBV18 and TRBJ2-3 gives the full variable domain: NAGVMQNPRHLVRRRGQEARLRCSPMKGHSHVYWYRQLPEEGLKFMVYLQKENIIDESGMPKERFSAEFPKEGPSILRIQQVVRGDSAAYFCASSWDLASTDTQYFGPGTRLTVL.

The chain combines TRBV12-3 or TRBV12-4 with TRBJ2-7, with TRBD1 matching over 7 bases. The CDR3 consists of 13 residues. V shed 4 bases and J 9 bases; nucleotides not matched to a gene: 9. The CDR3 nucleotides are TGTGCCAGCAGTTCTGGGACAGTCACTGGGCAGTACTTC. It is translated as CASSSGTVTGQYF.

In its sample, this clone was seen once. V and J are TRBV3-1 (or the pseudogene TRBV3-2) and TRBJ2-3; TRBD2 agrees at 9 bases. The CDR3 spans 18 residues. Unmatched junction bases numbered 12, after V lost 1 base and J lost 4 bases. The germline V gene has CDR1 LGHDT and CDR2 YNNKEL (reference sequence). CDR3 bases: TGTGCCAGCAGCCAAGCCCGGGGAGGACTAGCGTTGCCAGATACGCAGTATTTT. Protein product: CASSQARGGLALPDTQYF.

The gene calls are TRBV5-1 and TRBJ1-6; 8 bases align to TRBD1. The V segment lost 4 bases and the J segment 7 bases; nucleotides outside the gene matches: 1. The length of the CDR3 is 13 residues. Looked up from germline, CDR1 is SGHRS and CDR2 is YFSETQ. CDR3 nucleotide sequence: TGCGCCAGCAGCGACAGGGGCAATTCACCCCTCCACTTT. It is translated as CASSDRGNSPLHF. Based on the CDR3 plus reference TRBV5-1 and TRBJ1-6, the full variable domain is KAGVTQTPRYLIKTRGQQVTLSCSPISGHRSVSWYQQTPGQGLQFLFEYFSETQRNKGNFPGRFSGRQFSNSRSEMNVSTLELGDSALYLCASSDRGNSPLHFGNGTRLTVT.

The chain joins TRBV2 to TRBJ1-3; D perhaps matches TRBD1 (6 bases). Trimming removed 0 bases at V and 4 bases at J, with 13 bases between. This CDR3 comprises 16 residues. Germline V CDR1 and CDR2: SNHLY, FYNNEI. In DNA, the CDR3 is TGTGCCAGCAGTGAAGCGCCCCCAGGGGAGGGAAACACCATATATTTT. This gives the protein CASSEAPPGEGNTIYF.

This chain links TRBV6-2 or TRBV6-3 with TRBJ1-4; D is unresolved. This CDR3 comprises 19 residues. The germline V gene encodes CDR1 MNHEY and CDR2 SVGEGT. Trimming cost V 2 bases and J 3 bases, with 22 bases left between them. CDR3 amino acids: CASSYPTFGSSDSNEKLFF. CDR3 nucleotides: TGTGCCAGCAGTTACCCTACCTTTGGAAGCTCGGACTCTAATGAAAAACTGTTTTTT.

The chain recombines TRBV10-3 with TRBJ1-2; 8 nucleotides match TRBD1. Per the germline V gene, CDR1 is ENHRY and CDR2 is SYGVKD. This CDR3 spans 15 amino acids. V lost 5 bases and J lost 8; bases outside the gene matches: 13. CDR3 sequence (DNA): TGTGCCATCAGTTCCCACGGACAGGGCTATGGAGGCTACACCTTC. Translated: CAISSHGQGYGGYTF.

This rearrangement joins TRBV7-2 to TRBJ2-5; 8 bases map to TRBD2. The CDR3 has 17 amino acids. Per the germline V gene, CDR1 is SGHTA and CDR2 is FQGNSA. V shed 5 bases and J 4 bases; nucleotides not matched to a gene: 15. CDR3 protein: CASSPRPLAGGAETQYF. Here the CDR3 DNA reads TGTGCCAGCAGCCCCCGCCCTCTCGCGGGGGGAGCAGAGACCCAGTACTTC.